This TCR beta chain comes out of a study of kidney transplant recipient with SARS-CoV-2 infection. Using its own MiXCR run on the reads, TCRdb lists one record per CDR3 protein. The repertoire holds 200,000 to 300,000 distinct CDR3 sequences, under 30% seen once, with almost 7.5% in the top ten. The CDR3 length is 15 residues. From germline, CDR1 is SGHRS and CDR2 YFSETQ. V gave up 2 bases and J gave up 4 bases, with 14 bases separating them. This clonotype was seen more than once but under ten times. Material: a blood sample, obtained at baseline and on day 111 from a kidney transplant recipient. This TCR came from a male patient in his thirties who had COVID-19 and was a kidney transplant recipient. A subset of T cells may come from the graft donor. V is TRBV5-1 and J is TRBJ2-3; possibly TRBD1 for D (5 bases). The CDR3 DNA reads as TGCGCCAGCAGCTTACAGGATCGGTCCGCAGATACGCAGTATTTT. It codes for CASSLQDRSADTQYF.